Listed below are T cell receptor beta chains from one sample, sequenced in a study of T cells after yellow fever vaccination. Each CDR3 protein is one row after TCRdb ran MiXCR on the 5' RACE reads. The table includes 300,000 to 350,000 distinct CDR3 sequences, about 4.5% detected once. The sequencing here drew on PBMCs, taken 15 days after the yellow fever booster vaccination. These receptors were obtained from a man aged 18 to 29 who received the YFV17D yellow fever vaccine. Each CDR3 is given with its conserved first and last residue. The D gene is left open where the match is weak. Clone size, where shown, is once, few, many, or a class for clones that have expanded.

>many|TRBD2|TRBV20-1|TRBJ2-3
TGCAGTGCTAGAGTCCGCAGCGGGGGGGCCTTAGATACGCAGTATTTT
CSARVRSGGALDTQYF
>many|-|TRBV7-6|TRBJ2-1
TGTGCCAGCAGCGTGTTTCAGAGCTCCTACAATGAGCAGTTCTTC
CASSVFQSSYNEQFF
>-|TRBD2|TRBV28|TRBJ2-2
TGTGCCAGCAGTTTAGAACTAGCGACCACCGGGGAGCTGTTTTTT
CASSLELATTGELFF
>many|-|TRBV7-3|TRBJ1-2
TGTGCCAGCAGCTTAACGGGAAGGGGGGATGGCTACACCTTC
CASSLTGRGDGYTF
>-|-|TRBV29-1|TRBJ2-3
TGCAGCGTTGCGTTGGGCTTGTTGAGCACAGATACGCAGTATTTT
CSVALGLLSTDTQYF
>many|TRBD1|TRBV4-3|TRBJ1-2
TGCGCCAGCAGCCAAGGGCAGGGGGTACAGTATGGCTACACCTTC
CASSQGQGVQYGYTF
>many|TRBD2|TRBV20-1|TRBJ2-1
TGCAGTGCTTCCGGGACTAGCGGGGGTACTGAGCAGTTCTTC
CSASGTSGGTEQFF
>few|TRBD2|TRBV7-2|TRBJ2-3
TGTGCCAGCAGCTTATCCAGCGGGGGTACTAGCACAGATACGCAGTATTTT
CASSLSSGGTSTDTQYF
>-|-|TRBV7-9|TRBJ2-5
TGTGCCAGCAGCTTAGCGGGGGCCGGAGAGACCCAGTACTTC
CASSLAGAGETQYF
>-|-|TRBV4-1|TRBJ1-2
TGCGCCAGCAGCCTGCAGGCGGGCCTGGACTATGGCTACACCTTC
CASSLQAGLDYGYTF
>-|-|TRBV12-3/TRBV12-4|TRBJ2-1
TGTGCCAGCAGTCTTCTCCGGGGATATGAGCAGTTCTTC
CASSLLRGYEQFF
>many|-|TRBV2|TRBJ2-3
TGTGCCAGCAGTGATTTGGGACTTGGCACAGATACGCAGTATTTT
CASSDLGLGTDTQYF
>few|TRBD2|TRBV6-5|TRBJ2-1
TGTGCCAGCAGTTACCGGGGGGGGAATGAGCAGTTCTTC
CASSYRGGNEQFF
>-|-|TRBV29-1|TRBJ1-5
TGCAGCGTTAAGGAAGGTCAGGGTGGTCAGCCCCAGCATTTT
CSVKEGQGGQPQHF
>-|-|TRBV12-3/TRBV12-4|TRBJ2-5
TGTGCCAGCAGTCTCGCGGAAACAGGCCAAGAGACCCAGTACTTC
CASSLAETGQETQYF
>few|TRBD2|TRBV4-1|TRBJ2-3
TGCGCCAGCAGCCGAACCCCGGGACTAGCGGGGGGGCAAGGTGGCACAGATACGCAGTATTTT
CASSRTPGLAGGQGGTDTQYF
>many|-|TRBV29-1|TRBJ2-2
TGCAGCGTTGGCAAGGGTGGGACCGGGGAGCTGTTTTTT
CSVGKGGTGELFF
>many|TRBD2|TRBV12-5|TRBJ2-1
TGTGCTAGTGGCCCCCGGGGTAGCGGGGGGGCCGTGACTTACAATGAGCAGTTCTTC
CASGPRGSGGAVTYNEQFF
>-|TRBD1|TRBV7-9|TRBJ1-6
TGTGCCAGCAGCCCGGCGCCAGGGGGTAATTCACCCCTCCACTTT
CASSPAPGGNSPLHF
>many|TRBD2|TRBV5-1|TRBJ2-2
TGCGCCAGCAGCGCCGTGAGCGGGGGGCCCGCCGGGGAGCTGTTTTTT
CASSAVSGGPAGELFF
>many|TRBD1|TRBV10-3|TRBJ2-3
TGTGCCATCAGCCGGACAGGGGTCACAGATACGCAGTATTTT
CAISRTGVTDTQYF
>-|-|TRBV20-1|TRBJ1-5
TGCAGTGCTAGGGACCTCTTCCCTCATCAGCCCCAGCATTTT
CSARDLFPHQPQHF
>many|TRBD2|TRBV24-1|TRBJ2-5
TGTGCCACCAGTGAGGGGTTACTAGCGGACCAAGAGACCCAGTACTTC
CATSEGLLADQETQYF
>many|TRBD2|TRBV11-2|TRBJ2-1
TGTGCCAGCAGTCCGACACTGACTAGCTATGAGCAGTTCTTC
CASSPTLTSYEQFF
>-|-|TRBV12-3/TRBV12-4|TRBJ1-5
TGTGCCAGCAGTACCAGCAATCAGCCCCAGCATTTT
CASSTSNQPQHF
>-|-|TRBV6-2/TRBV6-3|TRBJ1-1
TGTGCCAGCAGTTACCGGGGGCAGAACACTGAAGCTTTCTTT
CASSYRGQNTEAFF
>few|TRBD2|TRBV9|TRBJ2-7
TGTGCCAGCAGCGTGGGAGCGGGGGGGGACTACGAGCAGTACTTC
CASSVGAGGDYEQYF
>-|TRBD2|TRBV4-1|TRBJ2-1
TGCGCCAGCAGCCAGGCCTCTAGCGGGGGCGGCTCCTACAATGAGCAGTTCTTC
CASSQASSGGGSYNEQFF
>-|TRBD2|TRBV12-5|TRBJ2-4
TGTGCTACCCAGCGGGGGGCCCTAGCCAAAAACATTCAGTACTTC
CATQRGALAKNIQYF
>-|-|TRBV18|TRBJ2-3
TGTGCCAGCTCCCCGCGGTCCTCTCTAGCGTGGAAGGTAGATACGCAGTATTTT
CASSPRSSLAWKVDTQYF
>many|-|TRBV11-3|TRBJ2-1
TGTGCCAGCAGCTTGAACAGGGAGGGTGAGCAGTTCTTC
CASSLNREGEQFF
>many|-|TRBV9|TRBJ2-1
TGTGCCAGCAGCCCTGGCGGACGGATTTACAATGAGCAGTTCTTC
CASSPGGRIYNEQFF
>many|-|TRBV5-5|TRBJ2-2
TGTGCCAGCAGCAAACCAGGGGTCGTCGGGGAGCTGTTTTTT
CASSKPGVVGELFF
>many|-|TRBV4-1|TRBJ2-5
TGCGCCAGCAGCCAAGAGTCTTGGGGTAGGGGCCCGGAGACCCAGTACTTC
CASSQESWGRGPETQYF
>few|TRBD1|TRBV29-1|TRBJ1-1
TGCAGCGTTATCCCCAGACAGGGGCGAGGTGAAGCTTTCTTT
CSVIPRQGRGEAFF
>many|TRBD2|TRBV5-1|TRBJ2-1
TGCGCCAGCAGCCCTGTTGCTAGCGGTAATTACAATGAGCAGTTCTTC
CASSPVASGNYNEQFF
>few|-|TRBV7-2|TRBJ2-1
TGTGCCAGCACCGTACAGGACAGCTCGAGGGAGCAGTTCTTC
CASTVQDSSREQFF
>many|-|TRBV4-3|TRBJ1-1
TGCGCCAGCAGCCAAGATTTGTGGAGAAACTTGAACACTGAAGCTTTCTTT
CASSQDLWRNLNTEAFF
>many|-|TRBV5-1|TRBJ2-3
TGCGCCAGCAGCTTGGGGAGGGAAGACCGCACAGATACGCAGTATTTT
CASSLGREDRTDTQYF
>many|-|TRBV27|TRBJ1-4
TGTGCCAGCAGTTTATCGCCCGGGATTCAACTGTTTTTT
CASSLSPGIQLFF
>-|-|TRBV4-1|TRBJ1-5
TGCGCCAGCAGCTTGGGGCGCAACGCTGGGGTGGGGATAACAGGGCAGCCCCAGCATTTT
CASSLGRNAGVGITGQPQHF
>many|-|TRBV10-3|TRBJ2-3
TGTGCCATCATGAGCGATGGGGCAGGCGGTGCACATACGCAGTATTTT
CAIMSDGAGGAHTQYF
>-|TRBD2|TRBV7-8|TRBJ2-1
TGTGCCAGCAGCTCACGCTCCAGGGGTAGCGGGGACAATGAGCAGTTCTTC
CASSSRSRGSGDNEQFF
>many|-|TRBV20-1|TRBJ2-4
TGCAGTGCTAGGAGTCCGCTAGCCAAAAACATTCAGTACTTC
CSARSPLAKNIQYF
>-|TRBD1|TRBV2|TRBJ2-1
TGTGCCAGCAGTGGGTTGACAGGGGTTTACAATGAGCAGTTCTTC
CASSGLTGVYNEQFF
>few|-|TRBV6-5|TRBJ2-3
TGTGCCAGCGGCCGCGGGCGTACGCAGTATTTT
CASGRGRTQYF
>many|-|TRBV12-3/TRBV12-4|TRBJ1-1
TGTGCCAGCAGTCTCGGTACGACTGAAGCTTTCTTT
CASSLGTTEAFF
>-|TRBD2|TRBV6-1|TRBJ2-3
TGTGCCAGCAGCGTAGAACTAGCGGGGGTAGATACGCAGTATTTT
CASSVELAGVDTQYF
>many|-|TRBV4-1|TRBJ1-6
TGCGCCAGCAGCCCGATCGGTCGGGGAACTAATTCACCCCTCCACTTT
CASSPIGRGTNSPLHF
>many|TRBD1|TRBV20-1|TRBJ2-5
TGCAGTGCTGCCCCCCCAGGGGGTGTTGAGACCCAGTACTTC
CSAAPPGGVETQYF
>many|-|TRBV13|TRBJ1-2
TGTGCCAGCAGCTTATTGATCCGGGACCACTATGGCTACACCTTC
CASSLLIRDHYGYTF
>many|-|TRBV7-2|TRBJ2-7
TGTGCCAGCAGCCCCCGTTCGGCCTACGAGCAGTACTTC
CASSPRSAYEQYF